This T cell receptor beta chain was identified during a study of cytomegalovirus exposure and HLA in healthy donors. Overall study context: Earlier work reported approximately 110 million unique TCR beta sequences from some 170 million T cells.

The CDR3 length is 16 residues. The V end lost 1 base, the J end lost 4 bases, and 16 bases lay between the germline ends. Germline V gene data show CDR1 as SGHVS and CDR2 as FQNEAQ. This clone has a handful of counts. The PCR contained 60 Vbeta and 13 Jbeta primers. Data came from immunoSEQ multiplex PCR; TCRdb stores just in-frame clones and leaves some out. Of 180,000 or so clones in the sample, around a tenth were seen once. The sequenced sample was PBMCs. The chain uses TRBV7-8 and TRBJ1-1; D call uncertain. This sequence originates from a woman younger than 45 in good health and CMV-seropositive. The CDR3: CASSLDFGGEGTEAFF. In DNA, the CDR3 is TGTGCCAGCAGCTTAGATTTCGGCGGAGAGGGCACTGAAGCTTTCTTT.